The next 15 T cell receptor beta chains were all read from a single sample in a study of Graves' ophthalmopathy and Graves' hyperthyroidism. Investigators amplified TCR beta CDR3 regions from RNA transcripts. The first-round RT-PCR employed HTBI primers together with the Qiagen OneStep RT-PCR kit. A multiplex PCR was then performed as the second round. MiXCR, run by TCRdb on the multiplex PCR reads, gives a single entry per CDR3 protein. This sample yields about 220,000 distinct CDR3 sequences, of which under 25% are seen a single time; under 55% belongs to the top ten. Sequenced input: peripheral blood. The receptors originated from a woman between 50 and 59 years old with Graves' ophthalmopathy.

This clonotype has ten or more counts. The chain recombines TRBV20-1 with TRBJ1-2; D ambiguous. CDR1 and CDR2 from the germline V gene are DFQATT and SNEGSKA (reference sequence). The V end lost 0 bases, the J end lost 8 bases, and 16 bases lay between the germline ends. The CDR3 has 14 amino acids. The CDR3 protein is CSARDSQRRSGYTF. In nucleotides, the CDR3 is TGCAGTGCTAGAGATTCCCAGCGGCGTAGCGGCTACACCTTC.

The table lists this clonotype with many counts. V is TRBV24-1 and J is TRBJ2-7, with 7 bases that match TRBD1. This CDR3 has 15 residues. CDR1 is KGHDR, CDR2 SFDVKD, per germline. V lost 0 bases and J lost 5; bases outside the gene matches: 6. CDR3 sequence reads: CATSDLRQGRNEQYF. The CDR3 coding sequence is TGTGCCACCAGTGATTTGCGACAGGGCAGGAACGAGCAGTACTTC.

This clonotype has a count of ten or more. The V and J genes are TRBV6-5 and TRBJ2-7; TRBD2 agrees at 9 bases. V was clipped by 6 bases and J by 4 bases; unmatched bases: 4. Germline V CDR1 and CDR2: MNHEY, SVGAGI. The CDR3 is 13 amino acids. The CDR3 loop reads CASRRTSAYEQYF. CDR3 nucleotide sequence: TGTGCCAGCAGACGGACTAGCGCATACGAGCAGTACTTC.

This clonotype was found many times. This chain uses TRBV19 with TRBJ1-1; D unclear. The V gene lost 7 bases and the J gene lost 11 bases, with 17 bases spanning the gap. In germline, CDR1 is LNHDA, CDR2 SQIVND (reference sequence). The CDR3 spans 12 residues. CDR3 protein: CASKGRKGLAFF. CDR3 in DNA: TGTGCCAGTAAGGGAAGGAAAGGCCTGGCTTTCTTT. Combining the CDR3 with reference TRBV19 and TRBJ1-1 gives the whole variable domain DGGITQSPKYLFRKEGQNVTLSCEQNLNHDAMYWYRQDPGQGLRLIYYSQIVNDFQKGDIAEGYSVSREKKESFPLTVTSAQKNPTAFYLCASKGRKGLAFFGQGTRLTVV.

This clonotype has a handful of counts. This chain uses TRBV19 with TRBJ1-2, with D maybe TRBD1 (6 bases). V gave up 7 bases and J gave up 3 bases, with 12 bases separating them. The CDR3 contains 13 residues. CDR1 and CDR2 (germline): LNHDA, SQIVND (reference sequence). In DNA form, the CDR3 reads TGTGCCAGTAAAGGACAGCCTTACTATGGCTACACCTTC. It is translated as CASKGQPYYGYTF.

This clonotype was detected ten times or more. V gene TRBV15 combines with J gene TRBJ1-2; D gene uncertain. V dropped 3 bases and J dropped 9 bases, with 20 bases sitting between them. CDR3 length: 15 residues. CDR1 LNHNV and CDR2 YYDKDF come from the germline V gene (reference sequence). The chain's CDR3 is CATSSAGPYTISYTF. CDR3 nucleotides: TGTGCCACCAGCAGCGCCGGGCCCTACACTATTAGCTACACCTTC.

CDR3 nucleotide sequence: TGTGCCAGCAGTTTAGCGGGAGACAGCACCTACGAGCAGTACTTC. Protein: CASSLAGDSTYEQYF. The chain employs TRBV12-3 or TRBV12-4 and TRBJ2-7; the D call may be TRBD1 or TRBD2 (5 bases each). The CDR3 is 15 amino acids. Trimming stripped 0 bases from V and 2 bases from J, with 11 bases between.

This clonotype was seen many times. The chain recombines TRBV6-1 with TRBJ2-4, with a possible D match to TRBD1 (6 bases). The germline CDR1 and CDR2 sequences are MNHNS and SASEGT. The V gene lost 1 base and the J gene lost 0 bases, with 22 bases spanning the gap. This CDR3 has 20 residues. The chain's CDR3 is CASSEESRTAASLAKNIQYF. For the CDR3, the DNA is TGTGCCAGCAGTGAAGAATCCCGGACAGCCGCCTCTCTAGCCAAAAACATTCAGTACTTC.

The rearrangement joins TRBV7-8 to TRBJ2-2, with D hard to call. The V gene's germline CDR1 is SGHVS and CDR2 FQNEAQ. Trimming stripped 1 base from V and 1 base from J, with 7 bases between. This CDR3 region has 15 residues. For the CDR3, the DNA is TGTGCCAGCAGCTTAGTTTCAGGGAACACCGGGGAGCTGTTTTTT. This codes for CASSLVSGNTGELFF.

This clonotype was recorded many times. This chain joins TRBV6-5 and TRBJ1-2; no reliable D call. The CDR3 sequence is 15 residues long. The germline gives CDR1 MNHEY, CDR2 SVGAGI. Trimming removed 2 bases from V and 0 bases from J, with 10 bases in between. The CDR3 DNA sequence: TGTGCCAGCAGTTACCTGGGCGCGGCTAACTATGGCTACACCTTC. Its translation is CASSYLGAANYGYTF.

This clonotype was observed at least ten times. The rearrangement joins TRBV9 to TRBJ2-2; D is unclear. Trimming took 2 bases from V and 7 from J, leaving 6 bases between them. CDR1 SGDLS and CDR2 YYNGEE come from the germline V gene. The CDR3 sequence is 12 residues long. The CDR3 DNA reads TGTGCCAGCAGCGTTGAGGTCGGGGAGCTGTTTTTT. The encoded protein is CASSVEVGELFF.

This clonotype was detected many times. The chain combines TRBV13 with TRBJ1-2; D is possibly TRBD1 (5 bases). The CDR3 length is 16 residues. The germline gives CDR1 PRHDT, CDR2 FYEKMQ (reference sequence). The V and J ends lost 0 bases and 0 bases respectively, with 11 bases between them. The CDR3 region has the DNA TGTGCCAGCAGCTTAGGTTTGACAGCGACTAACTATGGCTACACCTTC. This gives the protein CASSLGLTATNYGYTF.

This clonotype has a count of ten or more. This chain joins TRBV9 and TRBJ1-1; no reliable D call. V gave up 2 bases and J gave up 6 bases, with 11 bases separating them. The CDR3 has 13 residues. Germline lookup yields CDR1 SGDLS and CDR2 YYNGEE. As DNA, the CDR3 is TGTGCCAGCAGCGTGGCAGTCGGGGCTGAAGCTTTCTTT. The encoded protein is CASSVAVGAEAFF.

About this clonotype: A read error may explain this, as a much larger clone is one base away. V is TRBV5-1 and J is TRBJ2-7; 9 positions agree with TRBD2. Germline V gene sequence: CDR1 SGHRS, CDR2 YFSETQ. The CDR3 length is 16 residues. Here the CDR3 DNA reads TGCCCCAGCAGCTTGGCCTCGTCTAGCGGGGCATTCGAGCAGTACTTC. This encodes CPSSLASSSGAFEQYF.

The V gene is TRBV12-3 or TRBV12-4, the J gene TRBJ2-2, with D perhaps matching TRBD2 (6 bases). With 9 bases removed from V and 1 base from J, the gap between germline ends came to 15 bases. This CDR3 has 15 residues. CDR3 sequence reads: CASASGEGNTGELFF. Here the CDR3 DNA reads TGTGCCAGTGCATCGGGAGAAGGGAACACCGGGGAGCTGTTTTTT.